This is a list of T cell receptor beta chains from one sample in a study of blood T cells in healthy people across ages. TCRdb redid the calling of the 5' RACE reads with MiXCR, one entry per CDR3 protein. The data show about 1.7 million distinct CDR3 sequences, under 30% seen once. Sequencing was done on a sample of blood. The receptors were sampled from a woman aged 30 to 39 in good health. The CDR3 runs from the conserved cysteine through the conserved F or W. A D gene is named only where the DNA matches it firmly. Expanded clones get a size class; other rows say once, few or many, or leave the size out.

V: TRBV20-1
D: .
size: .
J: TRBJ2-7
DNA: TGCAGTGCTAGCAGCCAGGACGAGCAGTACTTC
CDR3: CSASSQDEQYF

V: TRBV6-6
D: .
size: few
J: TRBJ1-2
DNA: TGTGCCAGCAACCTAATCGGCTATGGCTACACCTTC
CDR3: CASNLIGYGYTF

V: TRBV2
D: .
size: .
J: TRBJ2-7
DNA: TGTGCCAGCAGTGAAAGTATAGGGGGAACGGGCTACGAGCAGTACTTC
CDR3: CASSESIGGTGYEQYF

V: TRBV7-9
D: .
size: many
J: TRBJ2-1
DNA: TGTGCCAGCAGCCCCCCCGGGCTTCTCGAGGACAATGAGCAGTTCTTC
CDR3: CASSPPGLLEDNEQFF

V: TRBV21-1
D: .
size: .
J: TRBJ1-1
DNA: TGTGCCAGCAGCAAAAGGTACAGGGTTACTGAAGCTTTCTTT
CDR3: CASSKRYRVTEAFF

V: TRBV5-1
D: TRBD1
size: .
J: TRBJ2-7
DNA: TGCGCCAGCGCTGGGACAGCTACCTACGAGCAGTACTTC
CDR3: CASAGTATYEQYF

V: TRBV27
D: .
size: few
J: TRBJ1-1
DNA: TGTGTCGTGGCAGGAAACACTGAAGCTTTCTTT
CDR3: CVVAGNTEAFF

V: TRBV9
D: .
size: .
J: TRBJ2-7
DNA: TGTGCCAGCAGCGCGGAGGACTATTCTACCTACGAGCAGTACTTC
CDR3: CASSAEDYSTYEQYF

V: TRBV20-1
D: .
size: many
J: TRBJ2-7
DNA: TGCAGTGCTAGATATGGTGTACAGAACGAGCAGTACTTC
CDR3: CSARYGVQNEQYF

V: TRBV9
D: .
size: once
J: TRBJ1-1
DNA: TGTGCCGGCAGCGTAGACCGCGGGAACACTGAAGCTTTCTTT
CDR3: CAGSVDRGNTEAFF

V: TRBV2
D: .
size: few
J: TRBJ2-5
DNA: TGTGCCAGTAGTGAACTTAGCTTAAATTCGGAGACCCAGTACTTC
CDR3: CASSELSLNSETQYF

V: TRBV29-1
D: .
size: .
J: TRBJ2-7
DNA: TGCAGCGCTGGGCGGGCCTCCGGCGTTGGCGAGCAGTACTTC
CDR3: CSAGRASGVGEQYF

V: TRBV28
D: .
size: .
J: TRBJ1-4
DNA: TGTGCCAGCAGTTTATCCAGGGGAGCCTATGAAAAACTGTTTTTT
CDR3: CASSLSRGAYEKLFF

V: TRBV7-2
D: TRBD2
size: .
J: TRBJ2-1
DNA: TGTGCCAGCAGCTTGGGGTCGAGTGCCGGGGGGTTTGAGCAGTTCTTC
CDR3: CASSLGSSAGGFEQFF

V: TRBV3-1
D: TRBD2
size: .
J: TRBJ2-1
DNA: TGTGCCAGCAGCCGACTGCGGGGGATTTTCTACAATGAGCAGTTCTTC
CDR3: CASSRLRGIFYNEQFF

V: TRBV29-1
D: .
size: many
J: TRBJ2-1
DNA: TGCAGCGTTGGGACGGGGGAGCAGTTCTTC
CDR3: CSVGTGEQFF

V: TRBV6-2/TRBV6-3
D: .
size: many
J: TRBJ2-5
DNA: TGTGCCAGCAGACTGACACGACAAGAGACCCAGTACTTC
CDR3: CASRLTRQETQYF

V: TRBV5-6
D: .
size: few
J: TRBJ1-5
DNA: TGTGCCAGCAGCATAGGACAGATAAGGGGTGAGCCCCAGCATTTT
CDR3: CASSIGQIRGEPQHF

V: TRBV21-1
D: .
size: .
J: TRBJ2-2
DNA: TGTGCCAGCAGCCACTACAGGGGTGGCGGGGAGCTGTTTTTT
CDR3: CASSHYRGGGELFF

V: TRBV29-1
D: TRBD1
size: many
J: TRBJ2-7
DNA: TGCAGCGTTCGACAGGGAAGATACGAGCAGTACTTC
CDR3: CSVRQGRYEQYF

V: TRBV7-9
D: TRBD2
size: .
J: TRBJ2-1
DNA: TGTGCCAGCAGCCGGACTAGTGCAAATGAGCAGTTCTTC
CDR3: CASSRTSANEQFF

V: TRBV24-1
D: .
size: many
J: TRBJ2-7
DNA: TGTGCCACCAGTGATGGTCCCAATCTTAACGAGCAGTACTTC
CDR3: CATSDGPNLNEQYF

V: TRBV6-2/TRBV6-3
D: .
size: many
J: TRBJ1-2
DNA: TGTGCCAGCAGTTACGACACCTATGGCTACACCTTC
CDR3: CASSYDTYGYTF

V: TRBV3-1
D: .
size: .
J: TRBJ2-1
DNA: TGTGCCAGCAGCCCAGAAATCTATCGCAATGAGCAGTTCTTC
CDR3: CASSPEIYRNEQFF

V: TRBV24-1
D: TRBD1
size: few
J: TRBJ2-1
DNA: TGTGCCACCCAGGGACAGGGGATGAATGAGCAGTTCTTC
CDR3: CATQGQGMNEQFF

V: TRBV20-1
D: .
size: few
J: TRBJ1-2
DNA: TGCAGTGCTAGCAGAGTAGACTATGGCTACACCTTC
CDR3: CSASRVDYGYTF

V: TRBV12-3/TRBV12-4
D: .
size: many
J: TRBJ2-7
DNA: TGTGCCAGCGGTCCTTTCTCCTACGAGCAGTACTTC
CDR3: CASGPFSYEQYF

V: TRBV5-4
D: .
size: few
J: TRBJ2-4
DNA: TGTGCCAGCAGCTATGGTCAGGACAGTCGACTCCAGTACTTC
CDR3: CASSYGQDSRLQYF

V: TRBV7-9
D: .
size: .
J: TRBJ2-7
DNA: TGTGCCAGCTCGCGCGGGCCGAGTTCGGCGACAAAAAGATACGAGCAGTACTTC
CDR3: CASSRGPSSATKRYEQYF

V: TRBV20-1
D: .
size: few
J: TRBJ1-4
DNA: TGCAGTGCTGGAGATGGGGTTGCAACTAATGAAAAACTGTTTTTT
CDR3: CSAGDGVATNEKLFF

V: TRBV27
D: .
size: .
J: TRBJ2-1
DNA: TGTGCCAGCGCTTCAAGCTCCTACAATGAGCAGTTCTTC
CDR3: CASASSSYNEQFF

V: TRBV5-1
D: TRBD2
size: .
J: TRBJ2-1
DNA: TGCGCCAGCAGCAGCTCGGGACTAGCGGGGTTGAATGAGCAGTTCTTC
CDR3: CASSSSGLAGLNEQFF

V: TRBV7-3
D: .
size: few
J: TRBJ1-4
DNA: TGTGCCAGCAGCCCAGCCGGCGGTTCTACTGAAAAACTGTTTTTT
CDR3: CASSPAGGSTEKLFF

V: TRBV4-1
D: .
size: .
J: TRBJ2-3
DNA: TGCGCCAGCAGCCTCCGAGGTGACAGACAAACAGATACGCAGTATTTT
CDR3: CASSLRGDRQTDTQYF

V: TRBV15
D: .
size: .
J: TRBJ2-3
DNA: TGTGCCACCAGCATAGGGACAAGGAGCGACATTCAGTATTTT
CDR3: CATSIGTRSDIQYF

V: TRBV20-1
D: .
size: .
J: TRBJ1-1
DNA: TGCACCCCGACGAAGGGAGACACTGAAGCTTTCTTT
CDR3: CTPTKGDTEAFF

V: TRBV20-1
D: .
size: few
J: TRBJ1-4
DNA: TGCAGTGCTAGTTCGGGGATTAATGAAAAACTGTTTTTT
CDR3: CSASSGINEKLFF

V: TRBV9
D: .
size: few
J: TRBJ2-2
DNA: TGTGCCACTCGGGGGATTCGTGACACCGGGGAGCTGTTTTTT
CDR3: CATRGIRDTGELFF

V: TRBV30
D: .
size: .
J: TRBJ1-1
DNA: TGTGCCTGGAAGGAACTGTACCTGAACACTGAAGCTTTCTTT
CDR3: CAWKELYLNTEAFF

V: TRBV5-1
D: .
size: .
J: TRBJ1-6
DNA: TGCGCCAGCGGCTTGGCCGTGGTAGGAAATTCACCCCTCCACTTT
CDR3: CASGLAVVGNSPLHF

V: TRBV30
D: .
size: .
J: TRBJ1-5
DNA: TGTGCCTGGAGTGGTACTTCGCCCAATCAGCCCCAGCATTTT
CDR3: CAWSGTSPNQPQHF

V: TRBV7-2
D: TRBD1
size: .
J: TRBJ1-2
DNA: TGTGCCAGCAGCTCACAGGGGGCGGGAGGCTACACCTTC
CDR3: CASSSQGAGGYTF

V: TRBV12-3/TRBV12-4
D: TRBD1
size: .
J: TRBJ2-4
DNA: TGTGCCAGCAGTTTAGTTCTACAGGGGGCGGTGTTAGCCAAAAACATTCAGTACTTC
CDR3: CASSLVLQGAVLAKNIQYF

V: TRBV12-3/TRBV12-4
D: TRBD1
size: .
J: TRBJ2-5
DNA: TGTGCCAGCAGTTCGGGACAGGGGACACGACGGTACCAAGAGACCCAGTACTTC
CDR3: CASSSGQGTRRYQETQYF

V: TRBV7-9
D: .
size: many
J: TRBJ1-2
DNA: TGTGCCAGCAGCCGAAGGGACGGACCTAACTATGGCTACACCTTC
CDR3: CASSRRDGPNYGYTF

V: TRBV20-1
D: TRBD1
size: few
J: TRBJ1-3
DNA: TGCAGTGCAACCGGACAGGAGCCTGGAAACACCATATATTTT
CDR3: CSATGQEPGNTIYF

V: TRBV11-2
D: .
size: few
J: TRBJ1-4
DNA: TGTGCCAGCAGCTTAGCTTGGGTAACTAATGAAAAACTGTTTTTT
CDR3: CASSLAWVTNEKLFF

V: TRBV3-1
D: TRBD2
size: .
J: TRBJ2-5
DNA: TGTGCCAGCAGCCACCGGCGGGGGGAAGAGACCCAGTACTTC
CDR3: CASSHRRGEETQYF

V: TRBV12-3/TRBV12-4
D: TRBD1
size: few
J: TRBJ2-5
DNA: TGTGCCAGCAGCCCCGAGGACAGGGCCCGTGGTCGGACCCAGTACTTC
CDR3: CASSPEDRARGRTQYF

V: TRBV18
D: TRBD1
size: many
J: TRBJ1-1
DNA: TGTGCCAGCAGCCCCAGGGGGGACACTGAAGCTTTCTTT
CDR3: CASSPRGDTEAFF

V: TRBV6-1
D: .
size: .
J: TRBJ2-3
DNA: TGTGCCAGCAGTGAAGACGGGGGTCGCACAGATACGCAGTATTTT
CDR3: CASSEDGGRTDTQYF

V: TRBV28
D: .
size: .
J: TRBJ2-1
DNA: TGTGCCAGCAGTTTCATCGGACTTTACAACAATGAGCAGTTCTTC
CDR3: CASSFIGLYNNEQFF

V: TRBV4-1
D: .
size: .
J: TRBJ1-5
DNA: TGCGCCAGCAGCCAAGATTCCGCCAGGACCTTCTCCGATGGCAATCAGCCCCAGCATTTT
CDR3: CASSQDSARTFSDGNQPQHF

V: TRBV12-3/TRBV12-4
D: TRBD2
size: few
J: TRBJ2-1
DNA: TGTGCCAGCAGCCCTAAAGCGGGAAACTACAATGAGCAGTTCTTC
CDR3: CASSPKAGNYNEQFF

V: TRBV20-1
D: .
size: .
J: TRBJ2-3
DNA: TGCAGTGCTTACCCGATACAGGGTGGCACAGATGCGCAGTATTTT
CDR3: CSAYPIQGGTDAQYF

V: TRBV9
D: .
size: .
J: TRBJ2-1
DNA: TGTGCCAGCAGCGTCGAGACCAATGAGCAGTTCTTC
CDR3: CASSVETNEQFF

V: TRBV4-3
D: .
size: once
J: TRBJ2-2
DNA: TGCGCCAGCAGCCAAACTCAGGGGGGGAACACCGGGGAGCTGTTTTTT
CDR3: CASSQTQGGNTGELFF

V: TRBV5-1
D: .
size: many
J: TRBJ1-2
DNA: TGCGCCAGCAGCTTGCCGGGAGAAGCTAACTATGGCTACACCTTC
CDR3: CASSLPGEANYGYTF

V: TRBV6-5
D: .
size: many
J: TRBJ2-3
DNA: TGTGCCAGCACGCCACGGGGAGGTACGCAGTATTTT
CDR3: CASTPRGGTQYF

V: TRBV5-1
D: TRBD2
size: few
J: TRBJ2-1
DNA: TGCGCCAGCAGCTTGGACCCCGGGACTAGCTTCAATGAGCAGTTCTTC
CDR3: CASSLDPGTSFNEQFF